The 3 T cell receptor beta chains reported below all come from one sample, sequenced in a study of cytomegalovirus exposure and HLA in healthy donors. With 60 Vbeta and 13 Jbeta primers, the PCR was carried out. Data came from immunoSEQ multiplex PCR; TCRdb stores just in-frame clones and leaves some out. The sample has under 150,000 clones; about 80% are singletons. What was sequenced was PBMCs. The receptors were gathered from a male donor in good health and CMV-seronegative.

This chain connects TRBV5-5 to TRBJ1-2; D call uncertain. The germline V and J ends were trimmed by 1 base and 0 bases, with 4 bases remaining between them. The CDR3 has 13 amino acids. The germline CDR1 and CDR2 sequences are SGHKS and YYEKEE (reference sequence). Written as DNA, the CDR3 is TGTGCCAGCAGCTTGACAGCTAACTATGGCTACACCTTC. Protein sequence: CASSLTANYGYTF.

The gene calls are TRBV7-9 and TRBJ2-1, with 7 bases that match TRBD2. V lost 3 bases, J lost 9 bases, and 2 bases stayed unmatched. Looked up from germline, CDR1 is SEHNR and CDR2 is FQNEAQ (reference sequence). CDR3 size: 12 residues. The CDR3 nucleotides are TGTGCCAGCAGCTTGGGAGGGAGTGAGCAGTTCTTC. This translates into CASSLGGSEQFF.

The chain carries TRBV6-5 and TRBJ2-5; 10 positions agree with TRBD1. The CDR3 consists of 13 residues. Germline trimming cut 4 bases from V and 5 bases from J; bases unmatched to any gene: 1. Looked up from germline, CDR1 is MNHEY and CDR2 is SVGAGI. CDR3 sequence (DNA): TGTGCCAGCAGTTCGGACAGGGGGGAGACCCAGTACTTC. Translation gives CASSSDRGETQYF.